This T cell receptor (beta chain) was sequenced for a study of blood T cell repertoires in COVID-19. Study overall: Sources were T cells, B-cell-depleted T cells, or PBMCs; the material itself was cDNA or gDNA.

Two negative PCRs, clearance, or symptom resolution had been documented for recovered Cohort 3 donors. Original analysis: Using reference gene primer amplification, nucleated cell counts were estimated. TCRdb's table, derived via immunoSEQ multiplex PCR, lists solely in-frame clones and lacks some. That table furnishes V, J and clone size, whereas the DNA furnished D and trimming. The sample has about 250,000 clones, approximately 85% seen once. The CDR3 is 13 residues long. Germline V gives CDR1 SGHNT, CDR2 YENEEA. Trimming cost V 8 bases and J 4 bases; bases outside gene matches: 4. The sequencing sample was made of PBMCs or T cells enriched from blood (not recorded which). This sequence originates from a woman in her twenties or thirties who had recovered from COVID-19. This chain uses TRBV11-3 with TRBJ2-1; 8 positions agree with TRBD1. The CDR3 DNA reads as TGTGCCAGCGGGACAGGTTATTACAATGAGCAGTTCTTC. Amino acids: CASGTGYYNEQFF.